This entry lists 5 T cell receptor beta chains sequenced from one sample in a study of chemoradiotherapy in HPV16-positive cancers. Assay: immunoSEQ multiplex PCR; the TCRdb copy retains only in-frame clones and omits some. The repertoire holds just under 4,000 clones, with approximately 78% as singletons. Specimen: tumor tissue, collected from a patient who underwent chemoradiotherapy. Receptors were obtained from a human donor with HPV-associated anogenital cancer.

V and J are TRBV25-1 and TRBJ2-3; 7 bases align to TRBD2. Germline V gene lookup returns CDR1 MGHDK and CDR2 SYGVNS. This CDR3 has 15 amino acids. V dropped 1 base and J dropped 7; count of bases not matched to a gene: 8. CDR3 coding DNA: TGTGCCAGCAGTGAATTTGCGGGAGCGGATTATACGCAGTATTTT. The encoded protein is CASSEFAGADYTQYF.

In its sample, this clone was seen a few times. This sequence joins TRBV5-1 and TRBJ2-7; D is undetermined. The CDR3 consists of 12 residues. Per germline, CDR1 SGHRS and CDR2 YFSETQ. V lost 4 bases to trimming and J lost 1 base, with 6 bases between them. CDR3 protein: CASSAGSYEQYF. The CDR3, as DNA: TGCGCCAGCAGCGCCGGTTCCTACGAGCAGTACTTC.

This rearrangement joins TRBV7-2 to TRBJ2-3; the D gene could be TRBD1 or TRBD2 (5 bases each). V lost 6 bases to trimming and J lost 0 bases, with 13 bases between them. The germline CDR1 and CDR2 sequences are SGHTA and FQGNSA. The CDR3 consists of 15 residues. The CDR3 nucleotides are TGTGCCAGCAGTCCATTGGGGGTTAGCACAGATACGCAGTATTTT. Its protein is CASSPLGVSTDTQYF.

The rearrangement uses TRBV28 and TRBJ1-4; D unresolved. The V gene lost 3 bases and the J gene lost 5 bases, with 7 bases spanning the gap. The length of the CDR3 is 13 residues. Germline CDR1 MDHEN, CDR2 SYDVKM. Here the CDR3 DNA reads TGTGCCAGCAGTTTGGACGAAAATGAAAAACTGTTTTTT. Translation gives CASSLDENEKLFF. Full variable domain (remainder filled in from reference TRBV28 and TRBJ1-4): DVKVTQSSRYLVKRTGEKVFLECVQDMDHENMFWYRQDPGLGLRLIYFSYDVKMKEKGDIPEGYSVSREKKERFSLILESASTNQTSMYLCASSLDENEKLFFGSGTQLSVL.

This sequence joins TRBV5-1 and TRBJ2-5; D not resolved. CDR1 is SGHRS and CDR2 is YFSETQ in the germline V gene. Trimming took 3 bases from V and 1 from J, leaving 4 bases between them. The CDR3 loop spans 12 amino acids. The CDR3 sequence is CASSSFQETQYF. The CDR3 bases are TGCGCCAGCAGCTCCTTCCAAGAGACCCAGTACTTC.